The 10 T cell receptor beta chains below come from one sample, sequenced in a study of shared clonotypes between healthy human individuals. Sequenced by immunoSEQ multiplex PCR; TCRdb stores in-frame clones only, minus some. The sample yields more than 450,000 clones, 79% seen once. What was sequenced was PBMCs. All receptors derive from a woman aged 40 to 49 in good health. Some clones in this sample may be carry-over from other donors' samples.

The CDR3 protein is CASSSWKGTDTQYF. The CDR3 DNA reads as TGTGCCAGCAGCTCCTGGAAGGGGACAGATACGCAGTATTTT. This sequence joins TRBV7-2 and TRBJ2-3; weak D call: TRBD1 (5 bases). The CDR3 length is 14 residues. Germline V gives CDR1 SGHTA, CDR2 FQGNSA. Deletions cut 4 bases from V and 3 bases from J, with 11 bases between.

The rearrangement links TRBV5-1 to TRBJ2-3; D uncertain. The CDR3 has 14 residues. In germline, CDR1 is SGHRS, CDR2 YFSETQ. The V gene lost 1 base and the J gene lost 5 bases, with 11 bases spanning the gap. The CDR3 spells CASSLSRAEDTQYF. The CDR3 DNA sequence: TGCGCCAGCAGCTTGTCGAGAGCTGAAGATACGCAGTATTTT.

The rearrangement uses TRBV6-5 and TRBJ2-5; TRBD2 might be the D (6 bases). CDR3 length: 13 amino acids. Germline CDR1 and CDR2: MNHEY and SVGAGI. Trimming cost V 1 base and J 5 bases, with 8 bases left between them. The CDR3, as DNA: TGTGCCAGCAGTTACTATGGAGGGGAGACCCAGTACTTC. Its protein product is CASSYYGGETQYF.

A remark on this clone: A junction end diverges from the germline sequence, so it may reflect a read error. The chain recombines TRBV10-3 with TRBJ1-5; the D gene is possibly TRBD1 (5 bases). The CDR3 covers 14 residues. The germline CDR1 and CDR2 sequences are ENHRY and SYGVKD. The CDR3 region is CAVSESGGDQPQHF. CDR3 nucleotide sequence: TGTGCCGTCAGTGAATCCGGGGGGGATCAGCCCCAGCATTTT.

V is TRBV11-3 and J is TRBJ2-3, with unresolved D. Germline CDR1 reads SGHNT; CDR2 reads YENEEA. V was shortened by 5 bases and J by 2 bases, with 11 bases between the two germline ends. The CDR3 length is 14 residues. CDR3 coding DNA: TGTGCCAGCAGCCCCGCCGCCTCCACAGATACGCAGTATTTT. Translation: CASSPAASTDTQYF.

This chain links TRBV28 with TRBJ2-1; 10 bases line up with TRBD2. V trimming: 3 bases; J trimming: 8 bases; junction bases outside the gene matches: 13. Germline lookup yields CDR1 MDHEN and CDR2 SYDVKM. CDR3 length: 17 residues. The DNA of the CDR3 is TGTGCCAGCAGTTTGGCAACCGGAGGGACTAGCGACCATGAGCAGTTCTTC. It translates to CASSLATGGTSDHEQFF.

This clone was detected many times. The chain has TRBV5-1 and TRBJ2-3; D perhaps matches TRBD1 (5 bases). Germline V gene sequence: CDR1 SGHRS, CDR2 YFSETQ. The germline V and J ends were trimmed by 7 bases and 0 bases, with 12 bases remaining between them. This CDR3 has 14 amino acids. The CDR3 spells CASLRGGSTDTQYF. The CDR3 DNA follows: TGCGCCAGCTTAAGGGGCGGTAGCACAGATACGCAGTATTTT.

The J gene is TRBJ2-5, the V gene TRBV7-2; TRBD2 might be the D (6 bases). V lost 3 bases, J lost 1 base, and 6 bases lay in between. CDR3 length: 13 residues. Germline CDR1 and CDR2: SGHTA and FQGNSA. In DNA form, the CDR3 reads TGTGCCAGCAGCTTGCGGGGCCAAGAGACCCAGTACTTC. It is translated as CASSLRGQETQYF.

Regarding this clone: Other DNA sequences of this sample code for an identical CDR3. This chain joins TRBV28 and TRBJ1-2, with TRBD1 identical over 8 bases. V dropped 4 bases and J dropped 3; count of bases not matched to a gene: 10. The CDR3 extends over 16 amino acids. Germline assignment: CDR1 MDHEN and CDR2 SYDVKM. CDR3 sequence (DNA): TGTGCCAGCAGTTCCCCCCGCAGGACAGGGCACTATGGCTACACCTTC. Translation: CASSSPRRTGHYGYTF.

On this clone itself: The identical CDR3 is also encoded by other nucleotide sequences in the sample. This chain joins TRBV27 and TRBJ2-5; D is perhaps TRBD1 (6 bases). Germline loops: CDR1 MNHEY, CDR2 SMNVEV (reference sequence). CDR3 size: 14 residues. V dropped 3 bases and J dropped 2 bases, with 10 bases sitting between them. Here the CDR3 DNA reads TGTGCCAGCAGTTTTGGGGGACAACAAGAGACCCAGTACTTC. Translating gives CASSFGGQQETQYF.